The next 17 T cell receptor beta chains were all read from a single sample in a study of identical twins. Via MiXCR, TCRdb re-called the 5' RACE reads, giving one row per CDR3 protein. Counted here are 550,000 to 700,000 distinct CDR3 sequences, about 20% occurring once; the ten biggest clones make up over 4%. These data were likewise used in another study, on T cells expressing NK-cell markers.

The specimen was PBMCs. The receptors come from a woman under 30 in good health.

This clonotype has more than one count but fewer than ten. This chain links TRBV5-1 with TRBJ1-1, with 7 bases that match TRBD1. Germline V gene data show CDR1 as SGHRS and CDR2 as YFSETQ. The CDR3 spans 15 residues. V dropped 3 bases and J dropped 3; count of bases not matched to a gene: 8. The CDR3 loop reads CASSSLGQVDTEAFF. In nucleotides, the CDR3 is TGCGCCAGCAGCTCTCTCGGACAGGTCGACACTGAAGCTTTCTTT.

The sample holds a few counts of this clonotype. The chain carries TRBV6-2 or TRBV6-3 and TRBJ2-7, with 10 bases identical to TRBD2. CDR3 length: 18 amino acids. The germline V gene encodes CDR1 MNHEY and CDR2 SVGEGT. The J segment lost 2 bases and the V segment lost 2 bases, leaving 12 bases of the junction unmatched. In DNA, the CDR3 is TGTGCCAGCAGTTACGGGTTACCCCCCCTAGCGGGGGCCTACGAGCAGTACTTC. Residues: CASSYGLPPLAGAYEQYF.

The table lists this clonotype with many counts. The chain is built from TRBV12-3 or TRBV12-4 and TRBJ2-7; 7 bases line up with TRBD1. The CDR3 consists of 13 residues. The J segment lost 6 bases and the V segment lost 3 bases, leaving 5 bases of the junction unmatched. The CDR3 sequence: CASSLADRLEQYF. The CDR3 bases are TGTGCCAGCAGTTTGGCGGACAGGCTCGAGCAGTACTTC.

The V call is TRBV11-2, the J call TRBJ2-7, with 12 bases that match TRBD2. The CDR3 runs to 18 residues. The V gene end was trimmed by 1 base and the J gene end by 0 bases; junction bases not matched to a gene: 7. From germline, CDR1 is SGHAT and CDR2 FQNNGV. The CDR3 is CASSLVGLAGGTSYEQYF. The CDR3 bases are TGTGCCAGCAGCTTAGTTGGTCTAGCGGGAGGGACCTCCTACGAGCAGTACTTC.

The chain uses TRBV10-3 and TRBJ2-2, with 8 bases fitting TRBD1. J was trimmed by 3 bases and V by 7 bases; bases with no gene match: 10. The germline V gene has CDR1 ENHRY and CDR2 SYGVKD. This CDR3 spans 16 amino acids. Here the CDR3 reads CAIITGGSVDTGELFF. CDR3 DNA sequence: TGTGCCATCATTACAGGGGGGTCAGTCGACACCGGGGAGCTGTTTTTT.

V gene TRBV5-1 combines with J gene TRBJ1-4; D not certain. This CDR3 comprises 15 residues. V was trimmed by 0 bases and J by 0 bases, leaving 6 bases between them. From germline, CDR1 is SGHRS and CDR2 YFSETQ. In nucleotides, the CDR3 is TGCGCCAGCAGCTTGGGCTCAGCAACTAATGAAAAACTGTTTTTT. Its translation is CASSLGSATNEKLFF.

This chain uses TRBV7-3 with TRBJ2-1, with 11 bases identical to TRBD2. V shed 5 bases, J shed 12 bases, and the junction held 6 bases outside the gene matches. The CDR3 sequence is 13 residues long. Germline V gene sequence: CDR1 SGHTA, CDR2 FQGTGA. This CDR3 is CASSAALAGGQFF. The CDR3 bases are TGTGCCAGCAGCGCCGCCCTAGCGGGGGGGCAGTTCTTC.

Many counts were recorded for this clonotype. The chain links TRBV10-2 to TRBJ2-1; 11 nucleotides match TRBD2. The germline CDR1 and CDR2 sequences are WSHSY and SAAADI. This CDR3 comprises 15 residues. V dropped 5 bases and J dropped 7; count of bases not matched to a gene: 7. The CDR3 DNA sequence: TGCGCCAGCAGTCCCACGGGACTAGCGGATAATGAGCAGTTCTTC. It translates to CASSPTGLADNEQFF.

The chain couples TRBV5-1 to TRBJ2-1, with 7 nucleotides matching TRBD1. The CDR3 runs 15 residues. Unmatched junction bases numbered 10, after V lost 5 bases and J lost 5 bases. From germline, CDR1 is SGHRS and CDR2 YFSETQ. The CDR3 DNA is TGCGCCAGCAGACGTACCGGGACAGAAAACAATGAGCAGTTCTTC. This sequence encodes CASRRTGTENNEQFF.

The chain employs TRBV19 and TRBJ2-7; perhaps D is TRBD1 or TRBD2 (6 bases each). Germline assignment: CDR1 LNHDA and CDR2 SQIVND (reference sequence). This CDR3 spans 18 amino acids. Trimming stripped 3 bases from V and 7 bases from J, with 28 bases between. For the CDR3, the DNA is TGTGCCAGTAGTATGCGCGAGGTTTCGAGACAGGTCGGGGGAGAGCAGTACTTC. Amino acids: CASSMREVSRQVGGEQYF.

The chain links TRBV6-5 to TRBJ1-5, with D perhaps TRBD1 (5 bases). The CDR3 consists of 14 residues. CDR1 MNHEY and CDR2 SVGAGI come from the germline V gene. With 0 bases removed from V and 7 bases from J, the gap between germline ends came to 10 bases. The CDR3 spells CASSYSRGGQPQHF. The CDR3 DNA is TGTGCCAGCAGTTACTCTAGGGGTGGGCAGCCCCAGCATTTT.

This clonotype was observed many times. The V and J genes are TRBV20-1 and TRBJ2-2, with 14 bases identical to TRBD2. Germline V CDR1 and CDR2: DFQATT, SNEGSKA (reference sequence). The trim removed 4 bases at V and 0 bases at J, leaving 7 bases unmatched. The CDR3 is made up of 18 amino acids. The CDR3 protein is CSATFGLAGGANTGELFF. DNA of the CDR3: TGCAGTGCTACCTTCGGACTAGCGGGGGGAGCGAACACCGGGGAGCTGTTTTTT.

This clonotype was counted ten times or more. The J gene is TRBJ1-2, the V gene TRBV12-3 or TRBV12-4, with D possibly TRBD1 on 5 matching bases. Trimming took off 6 bases at V and 2 bases at J, with 10 bases between the two ends. The CDR3 extends over 13 amino acids. Here the CDR3 reads CASSLRDNYGYTF. The CDR3 DNA is TGTGCCAGCAGCCTCAGGGACAACTATGGCTACACCTTC.

This clonotype has ten or more counts. The chain carries TRBV6-5 and TRBJ1-2; D uncertain. The CDR3 totals 11 residues. Trimming took off 9 bases at V and 6 bases at J, with 11 bases between the two ends. In germline, CDR1 is MNHEY, CDR2 SVGAGI. The CDR3 nucleotides read TGTGCCAGTAGTGGAGGACATGGCTACACCTTC. Translation: CASSGGHGYTF.

This rearrangement joins TRBV12-5 to TRBJ2-1; D is possibly TRBD2 (6 bases). The CDR3 covers 14 residues. CDR1 and CDR2 (germline): LGHNT, FRNRAP. The V gene lost 5 bases and the J gene lost 7 bases, with 15 bases spanning the gap. The CDR3 protein is CASGPGLEGNEQFF. CDR3 in DNA: TGTGCTAGTGGTCCCGGACTGGAGGGGAATGAGCAGTTCTTC.

The genes are TRBV12-3 or TRBV12-4 and TRBJ2-7; D might be TRBD1 (5 bases). V was cut by 6 bases and J by 2 bases, with 17 bases left in between. This CDR3 is 15 amino acids long. The DNA for the CDR3 is TGTGCCAGCAGCCGCCTAACAGGACATCCCTACGAGCAGTACTTC. Protein: CASSRLTGHPYEQYF.

This clonotype occurred a few times. The V and J genes are TRBV27 and TRBJ2-3; no reliable D call. The CDR3 sequence is 14 residues long. Germline V CDR1 and CDR2: MNHEY, SMNVEV (reference sequence). Trimming took 6 bases from V and 4 from J, leaving 14 bases between them. The CDR3 region is CASRATPRADTQYF. The CDR3 bases are TGTGCCAGCAGAGCTACCCCTCGCGCAGATACGCAGTATTTT.